This T cell receptor beta chain was identified during a study of T cell responses to AZD1222 COVID-19 vaccine. Study results and limitations: Unmutated variant regions are reportedly targeted by nearly half of spike-specific TCRs. Among vaccine-associated CD4 TCRs, coverage spanned spike, with dominance at 160-218 and 743-854.

Libraries were prepared by immunoSEQ multiplex PCR; TCRdb keeps only in-frame clonotypes and omits some of them. The sample includes 130,000 or so clones, 89% of them seen just once. With 0 bases removed from V and 4 bases from J, the gap between germline ends came to 12 bases. The CDR3 has 15 residues. The germline V gene encodes CDR1 MGHRA and CDR2 YSYEKL. As regards this clone: What it binds is unknown.

V usage is TRBV4-1 and J usage is TRBJ1-2, with D possibly TRBD1 on 5 matching bases. The receptor was derived from an adult in good health. Sequencing used peripheral blood, obtained on day 0 of AZD1222 vaccination. In DNA form, the CDR3 reads TGCGCCAGCAGCCAAGAGAAGGGGAGGAGCTATGGCTACACCTTC. It is translated as CASSQEKGRSYGYTF.